This T cell receptor beta chain was sequenced for a study of blood T cell repertoires in COVID-19. Study summary: PBMCs, B-cell-depleted T cells, or T cells provided the cDNA or gDNA that made up the material.

Original handling: By means of reference gene primer amplification, nucleated cell counts were estimated. The assay was immunoSEQ multiplex PCR, and TCRdb's table has in-frame clones only and misses some. From that table come the V and J calls and clone size; the DNA was used to work out D and trimming. The sample lists fewer than 400,000 clones, over 70% occurring once. Grouping used clinical history reported by participants in a survey and questionnaire. Cohort 3 recovered donors had two negative PCRs, clearance, or symptom resolution. The CDR3 has 15 amino acids. V gave up 2 bases and J gave up 0 bases, with 11 bases separating them. The V gene's germline CDR1 is LGHDT and CDR2 YNNKEL (reference sequence).

This chain joins TRBV3-1 (or the pseudogene TRBV3-2) and TRBJ2-7, with TRBD1 as a possible D gene (5 bases). This sequence originates from a man under 40 who had recovered from COVID-19. Sequences were obtained from PBMCs or T cells enriched from blood (not recorded which). In DNA, the CDR3 is TGTGCCAGCAGCCAATATCAGGGAACCTCCTACGAGCAGTACTTC. This gives the protein CASSQYQGTSYEQYF.